This T cell receptor beta chain was sequenced in a study of T cell changes during pregnancy in multiple sclerosis. CDR1 and CDR2 (germline): SGHNT, YYREEE (reference sequence). The CDR3 totals 13 residues. Deletions cut 4 bases from V and 5 bases from J, with 10 bases between. Profiling relied on immunoSEQ multiplex PCR, and the TCRdb table lists in-frame clones only, not all of them. The sample holds approximately 100,000 clones, roughly nine tenths seen once. Source: peripheral blood, taken after pregnancy. This clonotype was sampled from a female donor in good health, enrolled as a control in a pregnancy study. J is TRBJ1-5 and V is TRBV5-4, with D unresolved. CDR3 sequence: CASSPSPDQPQHF. DNA of the CDR3: TGTGCCAGCAGCCCCTCTCCTGATCAGCCCCAGCATTTT.